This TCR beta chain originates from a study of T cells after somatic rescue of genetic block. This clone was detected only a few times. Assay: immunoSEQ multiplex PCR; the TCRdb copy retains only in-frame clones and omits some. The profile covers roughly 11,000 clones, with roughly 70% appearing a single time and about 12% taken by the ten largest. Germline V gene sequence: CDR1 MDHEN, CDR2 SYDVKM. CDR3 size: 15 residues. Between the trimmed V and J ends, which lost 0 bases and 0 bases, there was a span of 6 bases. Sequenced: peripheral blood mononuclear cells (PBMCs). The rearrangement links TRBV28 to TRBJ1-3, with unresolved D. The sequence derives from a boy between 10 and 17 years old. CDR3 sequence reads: CASSLWWSSGNTIYF. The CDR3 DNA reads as TGTGCCAGCAGTTTATGGTGGAGCTCTGGAAACACCATATATTTT.